These 14 T cell receptor beta chains were all obtained from the same sample, sequenced in a study of T-cell memory formation after mild COVID-19. TCRdb itself ran the 5' RACE reads through MiXCR, one entry per CDR3 protein. The sample yields hundreds of thousands of distinct CDR3 sequences, around 20% seen once. The sample was PBMCs or a T cell subset sorted from them (not recorded which). The receptors stem from an adult woman who had mild COVID-19 (a few samples of this study predate the infection). Cell type and time point are not known.

V is TRBV12-3 or TRBV12-4 and J is TRBJ2-7; possibly TRBD1 or TRBD2 for D (5 bases each). Trimming removed 3 bases at V and 6 bases at J, with 15 bases between. The CDR3 loop spans 14 amino acids. The CDR3 loop reads CASSFREGLREQYF. The CDR3 bases are TGTGCCAGCAGTTTTAGAGAGGGGCTGCGCGAGCAGTACTTC.

The V call is TRBV4-2, the J call TRBJ2-7; 14 nucleotides match TRBD2. The CDR3 runs to 15 residues. Germline assignment: CDR1 LGHNA and CDR2 YNFKEQ. Trimming cost V 8 bases and J 4 bases; bases outside gene matches: 7. The CDR3 here is CASGRGLAGAYEQYF. The CDR3 DNA sequence: TGTGCCAGCGGACGGGGACTAGCGGGAGCGTACGAGCAGTACTTC.

The rearrangement uses TRBV25-1 and TRBJ1-2; D possibly corresponds to TRBD1 (6 bases). The CDR3 covers 14 residues. Germline V gene lookup returns CDR1 MGHDK and CDR2 SYGVNS. Trimming removed 4 bases at V and 5 bases at J, with 14 bases between. DNA of the CDR3: TGTGCCAGCAGTGTGCGGACAGCAGTTTATGGCTACACCTTC. Protein: CASSVRTAVYGYTF.

This clonotype was recorded a few times. The CDR3 sequence: CASGTRGSTNEKLFF. CDR3 sequence (DNA): TGTGCCAGCGGAACCAGGGGATCCACTAATGAAAAACTGTTTTTT. The rearrangement joins TRBV11-1 to TRBJ1-4, with D perhaps TRBD1 (6 bases). Trimming removed 8 bases at V and 2 bases at J, with 15 bases between. This CDR3 is 15 amino acids long. Germline V CDR1 and CDR2: SGHAT, FQDESV (reference sequence).

The sample holds a few counts of this clonotype. The rearrangement joins TRBV5-1 to TRBJ1-5, with no clear D. Germline V gene lookup returns CDR1 SGHRS and CDR2 YFSETQ. The germline V and J ends were trimmed by 4 bases and 3 bases, with 11 bases remaining between them. This CDR3 region has 14 residues. CDR3 loop: CASSPGLDNQPQHF. In nucleotides, the CDR3 is TGCGCCAGCAGCCCCGGACTGGACAATCAGCCCCAGCATTTT.

The rearrangement joins TRBV7-6 to TRBJ1-1; 8 nucleotides align to TRBD1. Germline V lookup: CDR1 SGHVS, CDR2 FNYEAQ. Losses at the gene ends were 5 bases for V and 6 bases for J; bases not matched to a gene: 5. CDR3 length equals 13 residues. CDR3 sequence (DNA): TGTGCCAGCAGCCAGGGACAGGACGCTGAAGCTTTCTTT. This sequence encodes CASSQGQDAEAFF.

This chain uses TRBV25-1 with TRBJ2-1, with TRBD2 as a possible D gene (5 bases). The CDR3 covers 10 residues. The V gene's germline CDR1 is MGHDK and CDR2 SYGVNS. Trimming cost V 10 bases and J 9 bases, with 10 bases left between them. This CDR3 is CANPSSEQFF. CDR3 nucleotide sequence: TGTGCCAACCCTAGCAGTGAGCAGTTCTTC.

In its sample, this clonotype was seen a few times. The chain is built from TRBV12-3 or TRBV12-4 and TRBJ1-1; D gene ambiguous. The CDR3 runs 12 residues. Deletions cut 6 bases from V and 7 bases from J, with 12 bases between. CDR3 sequence (DNA): TGTGCCAGCAGGGACGCCGTAGGTGAAGCTTTCTTT. It encodes CASRDAVGEAFF.

The rearrangement links TRBV18 to TRBJ2-1; 10 nucleotides agree with TRBD2. Trimming removed 6 bases from V and 7 bases from J; junction bases left unmatched: 9. Looked up from germline, CDR1 is KGHSH and CDR2 is LQKENI. The CDR3 covers 15 residues. The CDR3 DNA follows: TGTGCCAGCTCTCGTATGACTAGCGGGCTGAATGAGCAGTTCTTC. Residues: CASSRMTSGLNEQFF.

The table lists this clonotype with a few counts. V gene TRBV6-5 combines with J gene TRBJ2-7, with D perhaps matching TRBD2 (6 bases). This CDR3 region has 14 residues. Germline V gives CDR1 MNHEY, CDR2 SVGAGI. Trimming took 6 bases from V and 4 from J, leaving 16 bases between them. The CDR3 DNA reads TGTGCCAGCAGGCAGGGAGGTGGTGTGTACGAGCAGTACTTC. Translation gives CASRQGGGVYEQYF.

The V call is TRBV6-2 or TRBV6-3, the J call TRBJ2-2, with D possibly being TRBD1 or TRBD2 (6 bases each). The CDR3 is 15 amino acids. Trimming stripped 2 bases from V and 4 bases from J, with 11 bases between. Germline CDR1 reads MNHEY; CDR2 reads SVGEGT. CDR3 sequence: CASSYRGESTGELFF. CDR3 nucleotides: TGTGCCAGCAGTTACAGGGGGGAGAGCACCGGGGAGCTGTTTTTT.

This clonotype occurred a few times. The chain combines TRBV5-1 with TRBJ2-7; 7 bases line up with TRBD1. From germline, CDR1 is SGHRS and CDR2 YFSETQ. This CDR3 comprises 15 residues. J gave up 6 bases and V 2 bases, and 11 bases lay outside the gene matches. The CDR3 DNA sequence: TGCGCCAGCAGCTTATACGGGACAGCCCCTACCGAGCAGTACTTC. This sequence encodes CASSLYGTAPTEQYF.

V usage is TRBV24-1 and J usage is TRBJ2-2, with no clear D. Trimming took 6 bases from V and 6 from J, leaving 13 bases between them. CDR1 KGHDR and CDR2 SFDVKD come from the germline V gene. The CDR3 contains 14 residues. The chain's CDR3 is CATSRTAAAGELFF. The CDR3 region has the DNA TGTGCCACCAGTCGGACGGCTGCCGCCGGGGAGCTGTTTTTT.

The chain employs TRBV5-1 and TRBJ2-7, with D perhaps matching TRBD2 (5 bases). CDR1 is SGHRS and CDR2 is YFSETQ in the germline V gene. The CDR3 totals 16 residues. Trimming stripped 0 bases from V and 3 bases from J, with 16 bases between. The DNA for the CDR3 is TGCGCCAGCAGCTTGGGAGGGCCCCAAATGGACTACGAGCAGTACTTC. Residues: CASSLGGPQMDYEQYF. Together with reference TRBV5-1 and TRBJ2-7, the CDR3 gives the full variable domain: KAGVTQTPRYLIKTRGQQVTLSCSPISGHRSVSWYQQTPGQGLQFLFEYFSETQRNKGNFPGRFSGRQFSNSRSEMNVSTLELGDSALYLCASSLGGPQMDYEQYFGPGTRLTVT.